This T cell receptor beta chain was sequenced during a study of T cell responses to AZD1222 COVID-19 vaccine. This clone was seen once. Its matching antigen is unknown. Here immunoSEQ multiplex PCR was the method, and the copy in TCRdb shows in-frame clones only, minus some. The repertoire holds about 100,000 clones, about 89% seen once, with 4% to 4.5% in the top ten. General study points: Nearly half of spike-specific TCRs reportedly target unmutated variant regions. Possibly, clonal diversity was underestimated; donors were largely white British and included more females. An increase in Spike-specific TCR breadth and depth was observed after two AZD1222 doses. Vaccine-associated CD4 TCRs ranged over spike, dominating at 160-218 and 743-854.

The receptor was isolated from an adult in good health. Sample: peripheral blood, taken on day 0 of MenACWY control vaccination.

The CDR3 here is CASSLEGLMNTEAFF. For the CDR3, the DNA is TGTGCCAGCAGCTTGGAAGGGCTTATGAACACTGAAGCTTTCTTT. The rearrangement links TRBV5-4 to TRBJ1-1, with D unresolved. V shed 0 bases and J shed 0 bases, with 9 bases lying between them. The CDR3 spans 15 residues. Germline V gene sequence: CDR1 SGHNT, CDR2 YYREEE (reference sequence). Looking up the rest from reference TRBV5-4 and TRBJ1-1 gives the full variable domain: ETGVTQSPTHLIKTRGQQVTLRCSSQSGHNTVSWYQQALGQGPQFIFQYYREEENGRGNFPPRFSGLQFPNYSSELNVNALELDDSALYLCASSLEGLMNTEAFFGQGTRLTVV.